This TCR beta chain was recovered during a study of T-cell reconstitution after alpha-beta-depleted transplantation in children. Preparation of the TCRbeta library was carried out with unique molecular identifiers. TCRdb analysed the PCR reads with MiXCR anew, one entry per CDR3 protein. The table includes some 640,000 distinct CDR3 sequences, about 15% detected once. The source was PBMCs from the stem cell graft donor, collected from the stem cell graft. The TCR sequence derives from a human donor who donated a stem cell graft to a child with acute myeloid leukemia.

The CDR3 DNA follows: TGTGCCAGCAGTTACCCGGGAGGAAACACCATATATTTT. Protein product: CASSYPGGNTIYF. The gene calls are TRBV6-5 and TRBJ1-3; no clear D. The CDR3 runs 13 residues. The V gene lost 2 bases and the J gene lost 4 bases, with 6 bases spanning the gap. Per the germline V gene, CDR1 is MNHEY and CDR2 is SVGAGI.